These 8 T cell receptor beta chains share one sample of origin, sequenced in a study of cytomegalovirus exposure and HLA in healthy donors. It was with 60 Vbeta and 13 Jbeta primers that the PCR ran. Method: immunoSEQ multiplex PCR; TCRdb's copy keeps in-frame clones and lacks some. The sample contains about 150,000 clones, about three quarters of which appear only once. The sequenced sample was PBMCs. The source is a woman in her 30s in good health and CMV-seronegative.

CDR3 sequence: CASSQPGQGKNSPLHF. CDR3 DNA sequence: TGCGCCAGCAGCCAGCCCGGACAGGGTAAGAATTCACCCCTCCACTTT. The chain joins TRBV4-1 to TRBJ1-6, with 8 bases matching TRBD1. Germline V gene lookup returns CDR1 MGHRA and CDR2 YSYEKL. The CDR3 runs to 16 residues. V gave up 3 bases and J gave up 7 bases; unmatched junction bases: 8.

The chain has TRBV7-2 and TRBJ2-3; 10 nucleotides line up with TRBD2. The CDR3 is 16 amino acids. V shed 3 bases and J 1 base; nucleotides not matched to a gene: 4. Per germline, CDR1 SGHTA and CDR2 FQGNSA. The CDR3 region is CASSLVSGGRTDTQYF. The CDR3 bases are TGTGCCAGCAGCTTGGTTAGCGGGGGGCGCACAGATACGCAGTATTTT.

V is TRBV10-3 and J is TRBJ1-4; D is possibly TRBD1 (5 bases). This CDR3 contains 13 residues. The germline V gene encodes CDR1 ENHRY and CDR2 SYGVKD. Trimming took 5 bases from V and 2 from J, leaving 6 bases between them. CDR3 amino acids: CAISPGTNEKLFF. The CDR3 nucleotides read TGTGCCATCAGTCCAGGGACTAATGAAAAACTGTTTTTT.

This chain connects TRBV7-2 to TRBJ2-1; D might be TRBD1 (5 bases). Trimming took 5 bases from V and 9 from J, leaving 8 bases between them. The CDR3 has 11 residues. The germline gives CDR1 SGHTA, CDR2 FQGNSA. This CDR3 is CASSATGEQFF. The CDR3 DNA sequence: TGTGCCAGCAGCGCCACAGGTGAGCAGTTCTTC.

V gene TRBV5-4 combines with J gene TRBJ1-6; 10 bases are shared with TRBD1. Looked up from germline, CDR1 is SGHNT and CDR2 is YYREEE (reference sequence). The CDR3 spans 15 residues. J was trimmed by 10 bases and V by 4 bases; bases with no gene match: 8. CDR3 DNA sequence: TGTGCCAGCAGCGCACCGGGACAGGGGATATCACCCCTCCACTTT. Amino acids: CASSAPGQGISPLHF.

This chain connects TRBV6-4 to TRBJ2-3, with D possibly matching TRBD2 (6 bases). CDR3 length equals 16 residues. CDR1 is MRHNA and CDR2 is SNTAGT in the germline V gene. V lost 4 bases and J 1 base, leaving 15 bases between the germline ends. CDR3 nucleotide sequence: TGTGCCAGCAGTGTCGGGGAGTCGGGGGGCACAGATACGCAGTATTTT. It specifies CASSVGESGGTDTQYF.

The chain is built from TRBV5-4 and TRBJ1-1, with D possibly matching TRBD1 (5 bases). Germline lookup yields CDR1 SGHNT and CDR2 YYREEE (reference sequence). The CDR3 runs 13 residues. V dropped 4 bases and J dropped 0 bases, with 7 bases sitting between them. The CDR3 bases are TGTGCCAGCAGCACAGGCCTGAACACTGAAGCTTTCTTT. It codes for CASSTGLNTEAFF. The variable domain in full, with the rest retrieved from reference TRBV5-4 and TRBJ1-1, is ETGVTQSPTHLIKTRGQQVTLRCSSQSGHNTVSWYQQALGQGPQFIFQYYREEENGRGNFPPRFSGLQFPNYSSELNVNALELDDSALYLCASSTGLNTEAFFGQGTRLTVV.

The chain has TRBV7-2 and TRBJ2-1; 16 nucleotides agree with TRBD2. There are 16 residues in the CDR3. The V gene end was trimmed by 3 bases and the J gene end by 12 bases; junction bases not matched to a gene: 8. The germline gives CDR1 SGHTA, CDR2 FQGNSA. As DNA, the CDR3 is TGTGCCAGCAGCTTGCCCCGGGGACTAGCGGGGGGGAGGCAGTTCTTC. It specifies CASSLPRGLAGGRQFF.